This T cell receptor beta chain was captured by sequencing in a study of human T cells and chemical hapten exposure. This clonotype was seen repeatedly, ten times or more. From the RACE reads, TCRdb called clonotypes with MiXCR, one entry per CDR3 protein. The sample has approximately 80,000 distinct CDR3 sequences; 7% to 8% are singletons. Stated time point: patch test 1, 2 weeks after DPC sensitization. The treatment is: therapeutic diphenylcyclopropenone sensitization with weekly scalp DPC. The CDR3 sequence is 13 residues long. Trimming took off 3 bases at V and 2 bases at J, with 7 bases between the two ends. Germline lookup yields CDR1 SGHTA and CDR2 FQGNSA.

The receptor's source is a woman younger than 45 with alopecia areata. Some clones in this sample may be carry-over from other donors' samples. This sequence joins TRBV7-2 and TRBJ1-1; D unclear. The sample in question was whole blood, obtained in connection with sensitization to the hapten diphenylcyclopropenone (DPC). The CDR3 protein is CASSFRANTEAFF. In nucleotides, the CDR3 is TGTGCCAGCAGCTTCCGGGCCAACACTGAAGCTTTCTTT.